These 5 T cell receptor beta chains came from one sample sequenced in a study of blood T cell repertoires in COVID-19. The method was immunoSEQ multiplex PCR; TCRdb's version includes in-frame clones alone and lacks a portion of them. Of around 110,000 clones detected, just under 80% appear once; the ten largest clones hold 16%. Sequencing input: peripheral blood. All receptors come from a man aged 55 to 70 with active or convalescent COVID-19.

There are a few counts of this clone. The DNA for the CDR3 is TGTGCCAGCAGCCGCCAAGAGACCCAGTACTTC. Translated, it gives CASSRQETQYF. The chain couples TRBV5-5 to TRBJ2-5, with D unclear. The CDR3 loop spans 11 amino acids. The V gene's germline CDR1 is SGHKS and CDR2 YYEKEE (reference sequence). The ends were cut back, 4 bases at V and 1 base at J, with 2 bases in the middle.

The CDR3 is CASSQYPGAHNQPQHF. The CDR3 DNA is TGTGCCAGCAGCCAGTATCCAGGCGCTCATAATCAGCCCCAGCATTTT. The chain combines TRBV3-1 (or the pseudogene TRBV3-2) with TRBJ1-5; D unresolved. Trimming shortened V by 3 bases and J by 4 bases, and 16 bases separated the two germline ends. This CDR3 is built from 16 residues. Germline CDR1 is LGHDT and CDR2 is YNNKEL (reference sequence).

The chain couples TRBV19 to TRBJ1-5, with a possible D match to TRBD1 (5 bases). The CDR3 runs to 17 residues. V was cut by 6 bases and J by 1 base, with 19 bases left in between. Germline CDR1 LNHDA, CDR2 SQIVND (reference sequence). DNA for the CDR3: TGTGCCAGTAGCACCCTTGGCGGAGGGACGAGCAATCAGCCCCAGCATTTT. This gives the protein CASSTLGGGTSNQPQHF.

V usage is TRBV10-3 and J usage is TRBJ1-6, with a possible D match to TRBD1 (5 bases). The CDR3 is made up of 16 amino acids. V was cut by 6 bases and J by 10 bases, with 22 bases left in between. The germline V gene has CDR1 ENHRY and CDR2 SYGVKD. CDR3: CAISPTGRTLGSPLHF. The CDR3 DNA sequence: TGTGCCATCAGCCCCACCGGAAGGACACTTGGGTCACCCCTCCACTTT.

V is TRBV7-9 and J is TRBJ1-1; D remains ambiguous. The CDR3 length is 14 residues. Per germline, CDR1 SEHNR and CDR2 FQNEAQ (reference sequence). The V gene lost 3 bases and the J gene lost 1 base, with 9 bases spanning the gap. Here the CDR3 DNA reads TGTGCCAGCAGCTTGAGGGCTGAGAACACTGAAGCTTTCTTT. Its translation: CASSLRAENTEAFF.